These 10 T cell receptor beta chains were all obtained from the same sample, sequenced in a study of T cell responses to AZD1222 COVID-19 vaccine (dated by TCRdb to the early 2020s). The library came from the immunoSEQ multiplex PCR assay. TCRdb limited this immuneACCESS table to in-frame rearrangements with V and J called. A share of clones is missing; checked studies link under half to unresolved V genes, and the rest is unexplained. The sample table holds around 120,000 clones, of which 70% to 90% were seen once. The top ten hold approximately 1.7% of the sample. The sample's time point label is to be understood as: baseline before first vaccination. Source: peripheral blood, taken on day 0 of AZD1222 vaccination. All receptors come from an adult in good health.

Worth noting for this clone: One end of the junction does not line up with germline, which may come from a read error. The V and J genes are TRBV7-7 and TRBJ1-4; 8 nucleotides match TRBD1. Germline V gene lookup returns CDR1 SSHAT and CDR2 FNYEAQ (reference sequence). The CDR3 runs 15 residues. The chain's CDR3 is CASSSGTGPNEKLFF. CDR3 sequence (DNA): TGTGCTAGCAGTTCCGGGACAGGCCCTAATGAAAAACTGTTTTTT. The whole variable domain, filled in from reference TRBV7-7 and TRBJ1-4, reads GAGVSQSPRYKVTKRGQDVTLRCDPISSHATLYWYQQALGQGPEFLTYFNYEAQPDKSGLPSDRFSAERPEGSISTLTIQRTEQRDSAMYRCASSSGTGPNEKLFFGSGTQLSVL.

The chain recombines TRBV24-1 with TRBJ1-2; 7 nucleotides agree with TRBD1. The trim removed 4 bases at V and 5 bases at J, leaving 15 bases unmatched. The V gene's germline CDR1 is KGHDR and CDR2 SFDVKD. The CDR3 runs to 17 residues. The CDR3 region is CATSDPRGQGDLYGYTF. The DNA of the CDR3 is TGTGCCACCAGTGACCCGAGAGGGCAGGGGGACCTGTATGGCTACACCTTC.

This chain connects TRBV5-1 to TRBJ1-3; possibly TRBD1 for D (6 bases). V lost 1 base and J lost 2, with 10 bases in between. This CDR3 comprises 15 residues. Germline lookup yields CDR1 SGHRS and CDR2 YFSETQ. The DNA of the CDR3 is TGCGCCAGCAGCTTGTCGGGGGGCGCTGGAAACACCATATATTTT. Translated: CASSLSGGAGNTIYF.

V usage is TRBV6-5 and J usage is TRBJ2-5; D might be TRBD2 (6 bases). Trimming removed 11 bases at V and 7 bases at J, with 20 bases between. The CDR3 runs to 13 residues. The germline CDR1 and CDR2 sequences are MNHEY and SVGAGI. The CDR3 here is CAGQVGEAGTQYF. CDR3 coding DNA: TGTGCCGGCCAAGTAGGGGAGGCGGGGACCCAGTACTTC.

The chain joins TRBV11-2 to TRBJ1-5; TRBD1 is a possible D gene (5 bases). The V end was cut by 5 bases, the J end by 5 bases, with 13 bases between. Germline lookup yields CDR1 SGHAT and CDR2 FQNNGV. The CDR3 consists of 14 residues. The CDR3 is CASSGLAGYQPQHF. The CDR3 nucleotides read TGTGCCAGCAGCGGATTGGCAGGGTATCAGCCCCAGCATTTT.

The V gene is TRBV19, the J gene TRBJ1-2; D is undetermined. From germline, CDR1 is LNHDA and CDR2 SQIVND (reference sequence). The ends were cut back, 2 bases at V and 6 bases at J, with 4 bases in the middle. The CDR3 runs to 11 residues. The CDR3 DNA sequence: TGTGCCAGTAGTATAAAGAATGGCTACACCTTC. Its protein product is CASSIKNGYTF.

V gene TRBV6-6 combines with J gene TRBJ2-7; D unclear. The CDR3 is 15 residues long. Looked up from germline, CDR1 is MNHNY and CDR2 is SVGAGI (reference sequence). V lost 3 bases to trimming and J lost 0 bases, with 12 bases between them. This chain's CDR3 is CASSYRADLSYEQYF. The CDR3 nucleotides are TGTGCCAGCAGTTATCGGGCTGACCTCTCCTACGAGCAGTACTTC.

The V call is TRBV11-3, the J call TRBJ2-7; 8 nucleotides agree with TRBD1. The CDR3 covers 15 residues. Looked up from germline, CDR1 is SGHNT and CDR2 is YENEEA. With 3 bases clipped from V and 2 bases from J, the junction kept 6 bases outside the gene matches. As DNA, the CDR3 is TGTGCCAGCAGCTTCAGCTCGACAGGGGCCTACGAGCAGTACTTC. Translated: CASSFSSTGAYEQYF.

The chain combines TRBV30 with TRBJ1-4, with a tentative D call TRBD1 (5 bases). The CDR3 spans 11 residues. V dropped 0 bases and J dropped 10 bases, with 6 bases sitting between them. Germline assignment: CDR1 GTSNPN and CDR2 SVGIG (reference sequence). The CDR3 DNA is TGTGCCTGGAGTGTCGGGACAAAACTGTTTTTT. It encodes CAWSVGTKLFF. The entire variable domain, with the rest obtained from reference TRBV30 and TRBJ1-4, is as follows: SQTIHQWPATLVQPVGSPLSLECTVEGTSNPNLYWYRQAAGRGLQLLFYSVGIGQISSEVPQNLSASRPQDRQFILSSKKLLLSDSGFYLCAWSVGTKLFFGSGTQLSVL.

The CDR3 protein is CATSSNSYEQYF. DNA of the CDR3: TGTGCCACCAGCTCAAACAGCTACGAGCAGTACTTC. The rearrangement links TRBV24-1 to TRBJ2-7; D ambiguous. V gave up 7 bases and J gave up 3 bases, with 9 bases separating them. This CDR3 is 12 amino acids long. From germline, CDR1 is KGHDR and CDR2 SFDVKD.